This T cell receptor beta chain was identified in a study of blood T cell repertoires in COVID-19 (dated by TCRdb to the early 2020s). Study-wide context: Samples from collaborators originated in the United States, Italy and Spain and spanned both the acute and convalescent phases of COVID-19. The prospective study material was composed of cDNA or gDNA derived from T cells, B-cell-depleted T cells, or PBMCs. The dataset comprised deeply sampled blood TCRbeta repertoires from subjects exposed to, actively infected with, or recovered from COVID-19. A freely available public database, intended as a resource for researchers studying the immune response to SARS-CoV-2, is where the repertoires were released. The samples were drawn from two sources: the first 160 participants of the ongoing ImmuneRACE study, and 1,200 or so subjects contributed by 6 global collaborators. Nearly every sample came with metadata listing a de-identified subject ID, COVID-19 status, age in years and sex. HLA class I and class II types, where available, came from metadata supplied by the sample provider rather than from assay-based typing.

The CDR3 starts with the cysteine, ends with the phenylalanine, and has 15 residues. The retained sequence is limited to the CDR3, 45 bases, with the frame set at the first base. V drops 0 bases and J drops 1 base, leaving 9 bases in between. Per the germline V gene, KGHSH is the CDR1 and LQKENI is the CDR2. Participants in the prospective study were aged 18 to 89 years, lived in about two dozen United States geographic areas, and enrolled through a virtual design. In the prospective study, participants were assigned to cohorts based on the clinical history participants reported in a screening survey and a study questionnaire. In the prospective study, mobile phlebotomists collected whole blood, serum and a nasopharyngeal or oropharyngeal swab from each participant. Prospective study participants could optionally give additional blood draws and questionnaires over an approximately 2-month period. Prospective study blood samples were shipped either frozen or at room temperature before DNA extraction.

Study-level results and caveats: How much clinical and demographic metadata was included differed by source and by participant, and the metadata was provided uncurated.

The immunoSEQ Assay, a bias-controlled multiplex PCR, was used to amplify TCRbeta CDR3 regions from genomic DNA. In the original analysis: Within the assay, amplification of reference gene primers was used to estimate how many nucleated cells each sample contained. To quantify the absolute abundance of each unique TCRbeta CDR3 rearrangement, sequence reads were collapsed and filtered. For each sample, productive Simpson clonality was calculated as the square root of Simpson's diversity index across productive rearrangements. As stored in TCRdb, this immuneACCESS dataset retains in-frame rearrangements with V and J assigned. A fraction of the clones does not appear; measured against another copy, unresolved V genes explain less than half of the discrepancy, and the remainder lacks a known reason. V and J calls and clone size follow that table, whereas D and trimming were derived from the DNA. Across this sample there are approximately 150,000 clones, with about 84% seen only once. Roughly 6% of the sample belongs to the ten largest clones.

Of note for this clone: Its antigen is still unknown. Qualities for individual bases were not recorded, and no much larger clone is one base off.

The receptor comes from a woman aged 40 to 50 with acute COVID-19. The chain links TRBV18 with TRBJ1-1; the D gene identity is not certain. The sequencing sample was made of PBMCs or T cells enriched from blood (not recorded which). The encoded CDR3 is CASSPPSRGNTEAFF. The DNA reads as follows: TGTGCCAGCTCACCACCGTCCCGGGGGAACACTGAAGCTTTCTTT.